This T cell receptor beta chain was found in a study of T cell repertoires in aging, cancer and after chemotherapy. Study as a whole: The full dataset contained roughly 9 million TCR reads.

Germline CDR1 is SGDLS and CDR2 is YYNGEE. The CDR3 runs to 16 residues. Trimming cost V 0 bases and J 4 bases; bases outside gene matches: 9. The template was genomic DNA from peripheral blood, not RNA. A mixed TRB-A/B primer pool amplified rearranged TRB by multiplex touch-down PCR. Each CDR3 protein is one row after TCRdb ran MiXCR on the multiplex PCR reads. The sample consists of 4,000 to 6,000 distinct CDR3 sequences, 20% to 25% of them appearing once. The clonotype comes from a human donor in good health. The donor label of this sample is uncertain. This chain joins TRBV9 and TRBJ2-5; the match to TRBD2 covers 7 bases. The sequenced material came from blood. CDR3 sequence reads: CASSVDGGGPGETQYF. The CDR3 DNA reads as TGTGCCAGCAGCGTAGACGGGGGAGGGCCCGGAGAGACCCAGTACTTC.